One sample yielded the 14 T cell receptor beta chains listed below, sequenced in a study of blood T cell repertoires in COVID-19. Repertoires were generated with immunoSEQ multiplex PCR, while TCRdb's copy carries only in-frame clones and drops some. The table lists approximately 110,000 clones, roughly nine tenths of them singletons. Sample: peripheral blood. The receptors originated from a man between 50 and 59 years old with COVID-19, enrolled during active disease.

The rearrangement joins TRBV6-5 to TRBJ1-1, with TRBD1 matching 11 bases. The CDR3 is 14 residues long. Germline values: CDR1 MNHEY, CDR2 SVGAGI. V lost 7 bases and J lost 4; bases outside the gene matches: 5. The CDR3 reads CASTRDRGATEAFF. CDR3 coding DNA: TGTGCCAGCACCAGGGACAGGGGGGCCACTGAAGCTTTCTTT.

This clone has just one count. The rearrangement uses TRBV28 and TRBJ1-2; possible D gene TRBD1, 6 bases. Trimming stripped 6 bases from V and 5 bases from J, with 10 bases between. The germline V gene encodes CDR1 MDHEN and CDR2 SYDVKM. The CDR3 runs 12 residues. The CDR3 DNA sequence: TGTGCCAGCAGGCAGGGGAAATATGGCTACACCTTC. Translated, it gives CASRQGKYGYTF.

The chain uses TRBV10-3 and TRBJ2-6; 12 nucleotides match TRBD2. Germline lookup yields CDR1 ENHRY and CDR2 SYGVKD. With 4 bases clipped from V and 2 bases from J, the junction kept 3 bases outside the gene matches. The CDR3 covers 17 residues. CDR3 bases: TGTGCCATCAGTGGAGGACTAGCGGGACCTGGGGCCAACGTCCTGACTTTC. Its translation is CAISGGLAGPGANVLTF.

The chain is built from TRBV6-5 and TRBJ2-7; TRBD1 matches at 10 bases. The V gene's germline CDR1 is MNHEY and CDR2 SVGAGI. This CDR3 is 14 amino acids long. The ends lost 8 bases at V and 1 base at J; junction bases unmatched: 5. DNA of the CDR3: TGTGCCAGCCAACCGGGACAGGGGTCCTACGAGCAGTACTTC. Protein product: CASQPGQGSYEQYF.

V usage is TRBV5-5 and J usage is TRBJ1-6; D gene unclear. The CDR3 is made up of 14 amino acids. Trimming removed 5 bases at V and 7 bases at J, with 13 bases between. Germline CDR1 and CDR2: SGHKS and YYEKEE (reference sequence). The CDR3 spells CASSSVAGNSPLHF. The CDR3 DNA reads as TGTGCCAGCAGTTCAGTTGCGGGGAATTCACCCCTCCACTTT.

A word on this clone: Other DNA sequences within the sample encode an identical CDR3. This sequence joins TRBV2 and TRBJ2-1, with 10 bases fitting TRBD2. V lost 5 bases and J lost 6; bases outside the gene matches: 4. Germline V gene lookup returns CDR1 SNHLY and CDR2 FYNNEI. The CDR3 has 14 amino acids. The CDR3 protein is CASSRLAGPNEQFF. CDR3 nucleotide sequence: TGTGCCAGCAGTAGACTAGCGGGCCCCAATGAGCAGTTCTTC.

V usage is TRBV20-1 and J usage is TRBJ2-3; D remains ambiguous. V was clipped by 3 bases and J by 7 bases, with 8 bases between them. The germline gives CDR1 DFQATT, CDR2 SNEGSKA (reference sequence). This CDR3 comprises 11 residues. CDR3: CSARVQNTQYF. For the CDR3, the DNA is TGCAGTGCTAGGGTACAGAATACGCAGTATTTT.

The chain is built from TRBV11-3 and TRBJ2-1; 8 positions agree with TRBD1. Germline lookup yields CDR1 SGHNT and CDR2 YENEEA. With V trimmed by 4 bases and J by 5 bases, 7 bases remained unmatched. The CDR3 has 15 residues. The CDR3 DNA sequence: TGTGCCAGCAGCTCCCAGGGGGCTGTTGACAATGAGCAGTTCTTC. It yields the protein CASSSQGAVDNEQFF.

This chain uses TRBV3-1 (or the pseudogene TRBV3-2) with TRBJ2-6, with TRBD2 as a possible D gene (6 bases). The germline V gene has CDR1 LGHDT and CDR2 YNNKEL (reference sequence). V was pared by 5 bases and J by 1 base, with 9 bases between. The CDR3 is 15 amino acids. CDR3 sequence reads: CASSATSSGANVLTF. The CDR3 DNA reads as TGTGCCAGCAGCGCGACTAGTTCTGGGGCCAACGTCCTGACTTTC.

The chain employs TRBV5-5 and TRBJ2-7, with D possibly being TRBD1 (6 bases). Germline V lookup: CDR1 SGHKS, CDR2 YYEKEE (reference sequence). This CDR3 has 14 residues. The V gene lost 3 bases and the J gene lost 0 bases, with 10 bases spanning the gap. CDR3 sequence reads: CASSWLTGSYEQYF. The CDR3 region has the DNA TGTGCCAGCAGCTGGTTGACAGGCTCCTACGAGCAGTACTTC.

This chain connects TRBV9 to TRBJ2-7; the match to TRBD1 covers 7 bases. Germline V gene data show CDR1 as SGDLS and CDR2 as YYNGEE. The CDR3 totals 14 residues. With V trimmed by 4 bases and J by 2 bases, 6 bases remained unmatched. In DNA, the CDR3 is TGTGCCAGCAGCCCGACAGGGACGACCTACGAGCAGTACTTC. Translation: CASSPTGTTYEQYF.

The rearrangement uses TRBV7-9 and TRBJ1-6, with a possible D match to TRBD1 (5 bases). Germline CDR1 reads SEHNR; CDR2 reads FQNEAQ (reference sequence). This CDR3 region has 14 residues. V lost 0 bases and J lost 9, with 9 bases in between. CDR3 amino acids: CASSLAGLSSPLHF. CDR3 sequence (DNA): TGTGCCAGCAGCTTAGCGGGACTAAGTTCACCCCTCCACTTT.

The table lists this clone with a count of one. This chain uses TRBV6-2 or TRBV6-3 with TRBJ2-3; 11 bases match TRBD2. Germline CDR1 and CDR2: MNHEY and SVGEGT. The CDR3 extends over 14 amino acids. V was pared by 6 bases and J by 12 bases, with 11 bases of the junction left unmatched. The CDR3 DNA is TGTGCCAGCAGCCCGGGACTAGCGGATTGGGTCCAGTATTTT. Its translation: CASSPGLADWVQYF.

The V and J genes are TRBV5-1 and TRBJ2-5; D perhaps matches TRBD2 (5 bases). Trimming left V 4 bases short and J 1 base short, with 14 bases between. The CDR3 has 15 amino acids. CDR1 and CDR2 from the germline V gene are SGHRS and YFSETQ. The CDR3 protein is CASSGEGGFQETQYF. The CDR3 DNA reads TGCGCCAGCAGCGGAGAGGGTGGATTCCAAGAGACCCAGTACTTC.